Listed here are 14 T cell receptor beta chains from one sample, sequenced in a study of CD8+CD57+ T cells in acquired aplastic anemia. TCR beta VDJ and CDR3 profiling used genomic DNA as template. TCRdb re-derived calls from the reads in MiXCR, one entry per CDR3 protein. There are hundreds of thousands of distinct CDR3 sequences in the sample; around 32% occur only once, and 0.8% to 0.85% lies in the top ten. Patients chosen for sequencing had shown CD8+CD57+ cell expansion by flow cytometry. The sample was sorted CD4+, CD8+, or CD8+CD57+ T cells (not recorded which) from PBMCs. The receptors derive from a human donor with aplastic anemia.

The chain combines TRBV29-1 with TRBJ2-1; D is perhaps TRBD2 (5 bases). The CDR3 length is 12 residues. V was pared by 8 bases and J by 9 bases, with 17 bases between. Germline values: CDR1 SQVTM, CDR2 ANQGSEA. The CDR3 sequence: CSLVALAGEQFF. CDR3 DNA sequence: TGCAGCTTAGTAGCGCTAGCTGGTGAGCAGTTCTTC.

This clonotype was observed at least ten times. The chain uses TRBV20-1 and TRBJ2-7; D unresolved. The CDR3 is made up of 13 amino acids. Trimming cost V 3 bases and J 5 bases, with 14 bases left between them. Per the germline V gene, CDR1 is DFQATT and CDR2 is SNEGSKA (reference sequence). The CDR3 DNA follows: TGCAGTGCTAGTGTTGGAGCTCGAGACGAGCAGTACTTC. Its translation: CSASVGARDEQYF.

This clonotype came up many times. CDR3 loop: CASSGRLADTYEQYF. CDR3 nucleotides: TGTGCCAGCAGCGGGCGACTAGCGGACACCTACGAGCAGTACTTC. This rearrangement joins TRBV7-9 to TRBJ2-7, with 9 bases matching TRBD2. The V and J ends lost 5 bases and 2 bases, in that order; junction bases with no gene match: 7. There are 15 residues in the CDR3. Germline-derived CDR1 and CDR2 are SEHNR and FQNEAQ (reference sequence).

This clonotype was counted ten times or more. The chain joins TRBV20-1 to TRBJ1-1; D is undetermined. The germline V and J ends were trimmed by 7 bases and 5 bases, with 17 bases remaining between them. Germline CDR1 and CDR2: DFQATT and SNEGSKA (reference sequence). The CDR3 totals 13 residues. In DNA, the CDR3 is TGCAGTGGATCCCACGGGGATGAGACTGAAGCTTTCTTT. Amino acid sequence: CSGSHGDETEAFF.

The J gene is TRBJ1-2, the V gene TRBV20-1; TRBD1 is a possible D gene (5 bases). Trimming took 4 bases from V and 7 from J, leaving 37 bases between them. The CDR3 runs to 20 residues. Germline V gene data show CDR1 as DFQATT and CDR2 as SNEGSKA (reference sequence). This chain's CDR3 is CSATLTSAGADCLLPGGYTF. The CDR3 DNA reads as TGCAGTGCTACTCTAACATCTGCTGGGGCTGATTGCCTCCTTCCCGGTGGCTACACCTTC.

The rearrangement links TRBV5-1 to TRBJ1-2; 7 bases match TRBD1. The germline V gene has CDR1 SGHRS and CDR2 YFSETQ. This CDR3 has 13 amino acids. After removal of 0 bases from V and 13 bases from J, the junction contained 9 bases not matched to a gene. The CDR3 DNA reads TGCGCCAGCAGCTTGGGACAGGGAAGATCGTGCACCTTC. It is translated as CASSLGQGRSCTF.

The chain combines TRBV5-6 with TRBJ1-5; the D gene is possibly TRBD1 (5 bases). The CDR3 is made up of 15 amino acids. The ends were cut back, 2 bases at V and 1 base at J, with 10 bases in the middle. Germline V gene lookup returns CDR1 SGHDT and CDR2 YYEEEE. CDR3 bases: TGTGCCAGCAGCTTCGGCGGGGCGAGCAATCAGCCCCAGCATTTT. Amino acid sequence: CASSFGGASNQPQHF.

This clonotype has a count of ten or more. The chain uses TRBV5-5 and TRBJ1-5; D not certain. CDR1 and CDR2 from the germline V gene are SGHKS and YYEKEE (reference sequence). Trimming took off 2 bases at V and 3 bases at J, with 6 bases between the two ends. There are 13 residues in the CDR3. The CDR3, as DNA: TGTGCCAGCAGCTTATCCGTCAATCAGCCCCAGCATTTT. It specifies CASSLSVNQPQHF.

The J gene is TRBJ2-7, the V gene TRBV10-3; 10 positions agree with TRBD1. The junction had 8 bases not matched to a gene; V was cut back by 5 bases and J by 7 bases. The CDR3 consists of 14 residues. The V gene's germline CDR1 is ENHRY and CDR2 SYGVKD. In nucleotides, the CDR3 is TGTGCCATCAGTAAACGACAGGGGGCGCGGGAGCAGTACTTC. It specifies CAISKRQGAREQYF.

V usage is TRBV29-1 and J usage is TRBJ1-2; no clear D. The CDR3 extends over 14 amino acids. Trimming removed 5 bases from V and 10 bases from J, with 23 bases in between. Germline CDR1 and CDR2: SQVTM and ANQGSEA. The CDR3 spells CSVMISGEGRSYTF. The CDR3 DNA is TGCAGCGTTATGATTAGCGGGGAAGGTCGTTCCTACACCTTC.

A few counts support this clonotype. The V call is TRBV11-2, the J call TRBJ2-7; weak D call: TRBD1 (6 bases). Trimming removed 4 bases from V and 1 base from J, with 14 bases in between. This CDR3 has 15 amino acids. The germline V gene has CDR1 SGHAT and CDR2 FQNNGV. The DNA for the CDR3 is TGTGCCAGCAGCTCACTCCTGGGGACATCCTACGAGCAGTACTTC. It specifies CASSSLLGTSYEQYF.

This chain links TRBV10-3 with TRBJ1-2, with unresolved D. Deletions cut 10 bases from V and 0 bases from J, with 15 bases between. Germline V CDR1 and CDR2: ENHRY, SYGVKD. The CDR3 sequence is 14 residues long. In DNA, the CDR3 is TGTGCCAGCATCCCGACGGTTTCTAACTATGGCTACACCTTC. Translated: CASIPTVSNYGYTF.

Of note for this clonotype: A much larger clone differs by one base, so this may be a read error. The genes are TRBV20-1 and TRBJ2-7; 10 bases align to TRBD1. This CDR3 has 16 residues. Germline CDR1 reads DFQATT; CDR2 reads SNEGSKA (reference sequence). With 6 bases clipped from V and 4 bases from J, the junction kept 15 bases outside the gene matches. CDR3 in amino acids: CSAVPPAGQGPYEQYF. CDR3 in DNA: TGCAGTGCCGTACCCCCGGCGGGACAGGGGCCTTACGAGCAGTACTTC.

This clonotype was picked up many times. This chain connects TRBV10-3 to TRBJ2-3, with TRBD2 matching 9 bases. The V segment lost 6 bases and the J segment 4 bases; nucleotides outside the gene matches: 8. Germline CDR1 ENHRY, CDR2 SYGVKD. The CDR3 has 15 amino acids. CDR3 sequence: CAISSGLAPADTQYF. In DNA, the CDR3 is TGTGCCATCAGCTCGGGACTAGCCCCAGCAGATACGCAGTATTTT.